This T cell receptor beta chain was found in a study of cytomegalovirus exposure and HLA in healthy donors. Study conclusions and caveats: About 90% or about 30% of the time was how often most TCR beta V segments were productive, according to an earlier analysis. Trimming of TCR beta V- and J-genes showed a link, identified in a later analysis, to a missense DCLRE1C variant. Some highly shared sequence variants likely arose as a pipeline artifact.

PCR amplification relied on 60 Vbeta primers (plus 13 Jbeta primers). The protocol was immunoSEQ multiplex PCR, while the TCRdb copy is restricted to in-frame clones and leaves out a portion. The data show around 67,000 clones, around 78% seen once. This CDR3 comprises 14 residues. Germline values: CDR1 MGHRA, CDR2 YSYEKL. Trimming at V came to 1 base and at J to 6 bases, leaving 6 bases not matched to a gene. With regard to this clone: Its antigen remains unknown.

The receptor was derived from a man between 18 and 35 years old in good health and CMV-seropositive. The chain combines TRBV4-1 with TRBJ2-7; 7 positions agree with TRBD1. The source material was PBMCs. CDR3 nucleotides: TGCGCCAGCAGCCAAGGAGACAGGGCACTCGAGCAGTACTTC. It is translated as CASSQGDRALEQYF.